One sample yielded the 16 T cell receptor beta chains listed below, sequenced in a study of blood T cell repertoires in COVID-19. TCRdb's table, derived via immunoSEQ multiplex PCR, lists solely in-frame clones and lacks some. The data contain around 260,000 clones, around 86% of them singletons. The sequenced material came from peripheral blood. The receptors shown here come from a woman in her thirties or forties who had recovered from COVID-19.

This clone was seen once. The chain's CDR3 is CASSRGLADYNEQFF. The CDR3 DNA is TGTGCCAGTAGTCGGGGACTAGCGGACTACAATGAGCAGTTCTTC. This chain uses TRBV19 with TRBJ2-1, with 11 positions matching TRBD2. The CDR3 has 15 residues. The germline V gene has CDR1 LNHDA and CDR2 SQIVND (reference sequence). V gave up 5 bases and J gave up 3 bases; unmatched junction bases: 3.

This clone came up a few times. The rearrangement joins TRBV6-1 to TRBJ1-5; no clear D. The CDR3 runs to 13 residues. Between the trimmed V and J ends, which lost 1 base and 9 bases, there was a span of 10 bases. Germline lookup yields CDR1 MNHNS and CDR2 SASEGT. This CDR3 is CASSEGEVMPQHF. The CDR3 DNA sequence: TGTGCCAGCAGTGAAGGGGAGGTTATGCCCCAGCATTTT.

The CDR3 reads CASSPGQASSYEQYF. In nucleotides, the CDR3 is TGTGCCAGCAGCCCTGGACAGGCCTCTTCCTACGAGCAGTACTTC. The chain couples TRBV27 to TRBJ2-7; 7 bases line up with TRBD1. The CDR3 loop spans 15 amino acids. From germline, CDR1 is MNHEY and CDR2 SMNVEV (reference sequence). The J segment lost 1 base and the V segment lost 6 bases, leaving 9 bases of the junction unmatched.

V is TRBV10-3 and J is TRBJ2-3; TRBD2 matches 9 bases. Germline V gives CDR1 ENHRY, CDR2 SYGVKD. The length of the CDR3 is 17 residues. The trim removed 7 bases at V and 4 bases at J, leaving 15 bases unmatched. As DNA, the CDR3 is TGTGCCATCATAGGGTTCTCGCGGGAGGGCCCGGCAGATACGCAGTATTTT. Its protein is CAIIGFSREGPADTQYF.

The gene calls are TRBV29-1 and TRBJ2-7; D may be TRBD1 (5 bases). Trimming took 7 bases from V and 3 from J, leaving 13 bases between them. CDR3 length equals 12 residues. Germline V gives CDR1 SQVTM, CDR2 ANQGSEA. CDR3 amino acids: CSARGESYEQYF. The CDR3 region has the DNA TGCAGCGCTAGGGGCGAAAGCTACGAGCAGTACTTC.

The CDR3 reads CASSYSFRGGYTF. CDR3 in DNA: TGTGCCAGCAGTTACTCTTTTCGCGGTGGCTACACCTTC. This rearrangement joins TRBV6-6 to TRBJ1-2; D remains ambiguous. The CDR3 covers 13 residues. Germline loops: CDR1 MNHNY, CDR2 SVGAGI (reference sequence). The V and J ends lost 0 bases and 7 bases respectively, with 9 bases between them.

The V call is TRBV12-3 or TRBV12-4, the J call TRBJ2-1, with D possibly being TRBD2 (5 bases). This CDR3 spans 11 amino acids. Between the trimmed V and J ends, which lost 5 bases and 10 bases, there was a span of 9 bases. CDR3 in amino acids: CASSAKREQFF. The CDR3 DNA reads as TGTGCCAGCAGTGCTAAGCGGGAGCAGTTCTTC.

The CDR3 protein is CASSPPGGSAEAFF. In DNA, the CDR3 is TGTGCCAGCTCACCACCGGGAGGATCCGCTGAAGCTTTCTTT. The chain links TRBV18 to TRBJ1-1; D gene unclear. The CDR3 length is 14 residues. V gave up 0 bases and J gave up 6 bases, with 11 bases separating them. The germline CDR1 and CDR2 sequences are KGHSH and LQKENI. The whole variable domain, remainder taken from reference TRBV18 and TRBJ1-1, is NAGVMQNPRHLVRRRGQEARLRCSPMKGHSHVYWYRQLPEEGLKFMVYLQKENIIDESGMPKERFSAEFPKEGPSILRIQQVVRGDSAAYFCASSPPGGSAEAFFGQGTRLTVV.

The chain employs TRBV4-1 and TRBJ2-1; possibly TRBD2 for D (5 bases). Germline CDR1 MGHRA, CDR2 YSYEKL. Between the trimmed V and J ends, which lost 1 base and 0 bases, there was a span of 13 bases. The CDR3 runs to 17 residues. The CDR3 loop reads CASSQGDGGYSYNEQFF. The CDR3 DNA sequence: TGCGCCAGCAGCCAAGGTGATGGCGGGTACTCCTACAATGAGCAGTTCTTC.

The rearrangement joins TRBV3-1 (or the pseudogene TRBV3-2) to TRBJ1-1, with a possible D match to TRBD1 (5 bases). Trimming left V 6 bases short and J 6 bases short, with 14 bases between. The CDR3 spans 13 residues. The V gene's germline CDR1 is LGHDT and CDR2 YNNKEL (reference sequence). For the CDR3, the DNA is TGTGCCAGCAGTCCTCAGGGCTTCGCTGAAGCTTTCTTT. Protein sequence: CASSPQGFAEAFF.

The V and J genes are TRBV5-1 and TRBJ1-1; TRBD1 agrees at 7 bases. V lost 2 bases and J lost 1; bases outside the gene matches: 8. Looked up from germline, CDR1 is SGHRS and CDR2 is YFSETQ. The CDR3 is 16 amino acids. In DNA, the CDR3 is TGCGCCAGCAGCTTCCAGGGGGTTACGGGGAACACTGAAGCTTTCTTT. It encodes CASSFQGVTGNTEAFF.

The rearrangement links TRBV10-2 to TRBJ2-7, with a weak D call TRBD1 (7 bases). Per the germline V gene, CDR1 is WSHSY and CDR2 is SAAADI. This CDR3 has 13 residues. V was trimmed by 7 bases and J by 3 bases, leaving 13 bases between them. The CDR3 DNA is TGCGCCAGCATGGGGCAGGGGGGCTACGAGCAGTACTTC. It yields the protein CASMGQGGYEQYF.

This clone was counted a single time. This rearrangement joins TRBV7-6 to TRBJ2-2; 7 bases are a match to TRBD2. The CDR3 totals 16 residues. Trimming removed 2 bases from V and 1 base from J; junction bases left unmatched: 4. The germline gives CDR1 SGHVS, CDR2 FNYEAQ. CDR3 loop: CASSLRQRGNTGELFF. The CDR3 DNA sequence: TGTGCCAGCAGCTTACGTCAGCGGGGGAACACCGGGGAGCTGTTTTTT.

This chain connects TRBV6-2 or TRBV6-3 to TRBJ1-1; a possible D gene is TRBD1 (5 bases). The V and J ends lost 2 bases and 0 bases respectively, with 10 bases between them. The CDR3 runs 15 residues. Germline CDR1 reads MNHEY; CDR2 reads SVGEGT. CDR3 nucleotides: TGTGCCAGCAGTTACCCGACAGCTATGAACACTGAAGCTTTCTTT. Residues: CASSYPTAMNTEAFF.

The chain joins TRBV29-1 to TRBJ2-5, with D tentatively TRBD1 (5 bases). The germline V gene has CDR1 SQVTM and CDR2 ANQGSEA. Between the trimmed V and J ends, which lost 8 bases and 5 bases, there was a span of 12 bases. CDR3 length equals 11 residues. The CDR3 bases are TGCAGCACAGCAGGGTATGAGACCCAGTACTTC. Translating gives CSTAGYETQYF.

This clone was picked up a small number of times. The rearrangement uses TRBV27 and TRBJ1-4, with D possibly matching TRBD1 (5 bases). Trimming removed 0 bases from V and 7 bases from J, with 24 bases in between. The CDR3 has 19 residues. The germline V gene has CDR1 MNHEY and CDR2 SMNVEV (reference sequence). The DNA of the CDR3 is TGTGCCAGCAGTTTATCGATTGGGGGGATTAGGTTTGGTGGTGAAAAACTGTTTTTT. Translating gives CASSLSIGGIRFGGEKLFF.